This T cell receptor (beta chain) was retrieved from a study of blood T cell repertoires in COVID-19. Study as a whole: Spain, Italy and the United States supplied samples that represented acute and convalescent COVID-19.

The CDR3 is made up of 15 amino acids. Germline V gives CDR1 MNHEY, CDR2 SVGAGI. V lost 6 bases and J lost 6; bases outside the gene matches: 5. As originally analysed: Reference gene primer amplification gave nucleated cell count estimates. TCRdb's copy holds only in-frame clones and misses some; the assay was immunoSEQ multiplex PCR. V, J and clone size were drawn from that table, and D and trimming were deduced from the DNA. The top ten hold approximately 10% of the sample, which has approximately 180,000 clones, 80% to 90% seen once. The source of this sequence is a human donor with active or convalescent COVID-19. The donor label of this sample is uncertain. V gene TRBV6-5 combines with J gene TRBJ1-6, with 10 bases aligning to TRBD1. The sequenced sample consisted of peripheral blood. The CDR3 nucleotides are TGTGCCAGCAGCCGGACAGGGGGGATTAATTCACCCCTCCACTTT. Residues: CASSRTGGINSPLHF.